This TCR beta chain was captured in a study of blood T cell repertoires in COVID-19. As for the study in general: Collection of acute and convalescent COVID-19 samples took place in the United States, Italy and Spain.

Here immunoSEQ multiplex PCR was the method, and the copy in TCRdb shows in-frame clones only, minus some. The sample gives around 330,000 clones, 87% of which show up once; about 8.9% is in the top ten. V was cut by 8 bases and J by 2 bases, with 20 bases left in between. Germline V CDR1 and CDR2: SEHNR, FQNEAQ (reference sequence). CDR3 size: 16 residues. All enrollees were about 18 to 100 years old and from 24 US areas. Clinical histories supplied by participants themselves formed the basis of cohort assignment. Cohort 3 donors counted as recovered after two negative PCRs, clearance, or resolved symptoms.

Sample: PBMCs or T cells enriched from blood (not recorded which). The sequence derives from a woman younger than 35 who had recovered from COVID-19. The J gene is TRBJ2-3, the V gene TRBV7-9; weak D call: TRBD1 (7 bases). In nucleotides, the CDR3 is TGTGCCAGCCTTCTCTGGGGCAGGGGGGACACAGATACGCAGTATTTT. Amino acid sequence: CASLLWGRGDTDTQYF.